This TCR beta chain was sequenced for a study of T cells in women clearing cervical HPV infection. The data were produced by immunoSEQ multiplex PCR, yet TCRdb's version contains in-frame clones alone and is incomplete. This sample carries some 32,000 clones, with 3.1% going to the ten biggest clones. The CDR3 totals 18 residues. V shed 4 bases and J shed 1 base, with 22 bases lying between them. Germline V gene lookup returns CDR1 LGHNA and CDR2 YNFKEQ. MY09/MY11 PCR detected cervical HPV DNA; dot-blot assigned genotypes. With respect to this clone: Read sequence stops 3 residues before the CDR3 end, and the germline J gene provides the missing end.

What was sequenced was blood buffy coat. The clonotype was recovered from a woman between 18 and 75 years old with a cervical HPV16 infection that either progressed to CIN3+ or cleared (not recorded which). The chain couples TRBV4-2 to TRBJ2-5; D remains unclear. CDR3 bases read: TGTGCCAGCAGCCTCTCGAAGATTAACGCAGTTACCCAAGAGACC. Its translation: CASSLSKINAVTQET. The whole CDR3 sequence is CASSLSKINAVTQETQYF.